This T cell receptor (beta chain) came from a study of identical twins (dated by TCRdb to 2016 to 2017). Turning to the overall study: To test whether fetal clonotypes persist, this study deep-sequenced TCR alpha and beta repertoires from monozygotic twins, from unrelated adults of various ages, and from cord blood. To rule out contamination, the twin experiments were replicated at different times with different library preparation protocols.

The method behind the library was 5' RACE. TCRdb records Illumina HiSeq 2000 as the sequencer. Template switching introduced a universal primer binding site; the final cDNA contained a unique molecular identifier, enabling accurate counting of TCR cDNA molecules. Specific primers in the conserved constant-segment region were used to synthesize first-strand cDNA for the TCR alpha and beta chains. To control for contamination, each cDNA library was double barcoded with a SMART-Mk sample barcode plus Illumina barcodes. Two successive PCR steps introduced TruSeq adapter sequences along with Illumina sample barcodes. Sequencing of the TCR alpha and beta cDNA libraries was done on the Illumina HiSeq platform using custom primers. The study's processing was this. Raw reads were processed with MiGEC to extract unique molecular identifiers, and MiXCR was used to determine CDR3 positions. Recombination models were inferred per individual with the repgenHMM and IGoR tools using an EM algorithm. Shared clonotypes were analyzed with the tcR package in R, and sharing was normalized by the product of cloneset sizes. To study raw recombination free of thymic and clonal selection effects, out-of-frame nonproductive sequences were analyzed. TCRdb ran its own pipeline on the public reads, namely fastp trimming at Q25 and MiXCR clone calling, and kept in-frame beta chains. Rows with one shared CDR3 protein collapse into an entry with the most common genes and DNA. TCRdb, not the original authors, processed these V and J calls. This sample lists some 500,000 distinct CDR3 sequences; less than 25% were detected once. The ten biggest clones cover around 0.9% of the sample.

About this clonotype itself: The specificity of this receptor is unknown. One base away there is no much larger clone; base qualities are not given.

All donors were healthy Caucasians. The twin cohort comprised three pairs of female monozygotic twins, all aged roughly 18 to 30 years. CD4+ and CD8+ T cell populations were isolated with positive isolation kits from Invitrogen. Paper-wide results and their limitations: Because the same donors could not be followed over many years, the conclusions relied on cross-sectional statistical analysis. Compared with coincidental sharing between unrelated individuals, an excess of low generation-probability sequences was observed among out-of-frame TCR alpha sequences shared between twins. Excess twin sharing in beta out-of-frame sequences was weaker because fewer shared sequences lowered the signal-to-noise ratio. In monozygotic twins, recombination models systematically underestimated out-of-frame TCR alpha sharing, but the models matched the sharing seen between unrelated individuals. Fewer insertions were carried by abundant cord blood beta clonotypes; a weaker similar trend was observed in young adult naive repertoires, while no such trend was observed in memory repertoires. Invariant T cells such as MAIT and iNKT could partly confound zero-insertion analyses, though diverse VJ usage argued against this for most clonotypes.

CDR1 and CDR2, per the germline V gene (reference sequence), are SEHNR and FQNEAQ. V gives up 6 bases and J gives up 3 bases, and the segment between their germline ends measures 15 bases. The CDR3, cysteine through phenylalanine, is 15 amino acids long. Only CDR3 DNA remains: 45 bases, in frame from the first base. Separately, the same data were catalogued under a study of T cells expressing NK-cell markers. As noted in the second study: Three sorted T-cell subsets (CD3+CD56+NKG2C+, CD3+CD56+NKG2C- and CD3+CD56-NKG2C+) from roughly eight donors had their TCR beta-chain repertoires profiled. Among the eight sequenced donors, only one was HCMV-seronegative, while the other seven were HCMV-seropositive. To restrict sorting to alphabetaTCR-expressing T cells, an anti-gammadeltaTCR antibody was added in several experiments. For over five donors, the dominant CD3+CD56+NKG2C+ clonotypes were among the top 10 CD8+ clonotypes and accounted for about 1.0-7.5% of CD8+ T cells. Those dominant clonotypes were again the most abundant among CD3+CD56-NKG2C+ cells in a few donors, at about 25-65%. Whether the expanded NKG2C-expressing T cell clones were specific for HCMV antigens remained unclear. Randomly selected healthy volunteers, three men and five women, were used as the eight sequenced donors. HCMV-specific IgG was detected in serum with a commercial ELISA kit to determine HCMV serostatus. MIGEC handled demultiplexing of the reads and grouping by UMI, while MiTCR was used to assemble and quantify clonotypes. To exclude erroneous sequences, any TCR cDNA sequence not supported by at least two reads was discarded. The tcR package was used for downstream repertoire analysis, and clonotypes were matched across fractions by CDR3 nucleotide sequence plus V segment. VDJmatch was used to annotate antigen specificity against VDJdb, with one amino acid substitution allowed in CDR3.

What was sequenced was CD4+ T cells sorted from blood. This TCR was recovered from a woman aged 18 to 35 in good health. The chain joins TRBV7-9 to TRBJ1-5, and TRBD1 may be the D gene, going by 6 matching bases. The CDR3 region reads CASRVRQAVNQPQHF. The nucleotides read TGTGCCAGCAGGGTTCGACAGGCGGTCAATCAGCCCCAGCATTTT.